This TCR beta chain is drawn from a study of blood T cell repertoires in COVID-19 (dated by TCRdb to the early 2020s). Background on the whole study: The collaborator samples originated in the United States, Italy and Spain and spanned the acute and convalescent phases of COVID-19. Samples came from the ongoing ImmuneRACE study (first 160 participants) plus 1,254 subjects from 6 global collaborators. Where available, HLA class I and class II types were taken from metadata supplied by the sample provider and were not determined by assay-based typing. The repertoires were made available in a free public database intended to serve as a resource for research on the immune response to SARS-CoV-2. A de-identified subject ID, COVID-19 status, age in years and sex were almost always included in the sample metadata. The prospective study material was composed of cDNA or gDNA derived from T cells, B-cell-depleted T cells, or PBMCs. Deeply sampled blood TCRbeta repertoires from subjects exposed to, actively infected with, or recovered from COVID-19 were included in the dataset.

The CDR3 covers 16 residues, taking in both the cysteine and the phenylalanine. Just the 48-base CDR3 DNA is kept, in frame starting at base 1. Looking up the germline V gene yields CDR1 MDHEN and CDR2 SYDVKM. Compared with germline, V lacks 5 bases and J lacks 4 bases; bases without a gene match: 8. The immunoSEQ Assay, a bias-controlled multiplex PCR, was used to amplify TCRbeta CDR3 regions from genomic DNA. Under the source paper's analysis protocol: The number of nucleated cells in each sample was estimated by amplification of reference gene primers within the assay. To quantify the absolute abundance of each unique TCRbeta CDR3 rearrangement, sequence reads were collapsed and filtered. For each sample, productive Simpson clonality was calculated by taking the square root of Simpson's diversity index across productive rearrangements. TCRdb retrieved this table from immuneACCESS and kept in-frame rearrangements only. Not all clones are present; in checked studies, unresolved V genes account for under half, and no reason is known for the remainder. The V and J calls and clone size were taken over from that table, and D and trimming were inferred from the DNA. For this sample the table gives 220,000 or so clones, of which more than 85% were detected only once. The ten top clones hold over 0.75% of the sample.

Beyond this particular receptor, the publication reports: How much clinical and demographic metadata was included differed by source and by participant, and the metadata was provided uncurated.

At one collaborating source in Seattle, patients were enrolled during active infection and were followed longitudinally through the course of disease. Whole blood was collected in K2EDTA tubes by collaborating institutions according to the institutions' own protocols. For TCRbeta analysis, collaborators shipped samples as frozen whole blood, isolated PBMCs, or DNA extracted from either of those sample types. To note about this clone: The target of this receptor is not known. Nothing much larger sits one base from this clone, and base qualities are not available.

Sequencing was performed on peripheral blood. This clonotype originated in a man in his fifties or sixties with COVID-19, enrolled during active disease. This chain is built from TRBV28 and TRBJ2-7; TRBD2 fits 13 bases in the junction. The CDR3 region has the sequence CASSPSGLAGDYEQYF. The DNA sequence follows: TGTGCCAGCAGTCCCTCCGGACTAGCGGGAGATTACGAGCAGTACTTC.